The clone carrying this T cell receptor (beta chain) was observed a single time. Sequencing templates came from extracted RNA that was reverse transcribed into cDNA. Generated by immunoSEQ multiplex PCR, the TCRdb table keeps only in-frame clones and is missing some. The sample contains roughly 130,000 clones, 45% to 60% of which appear only once. The data derive from a study of CD8+ T cells in alopecia areata. Across the study: Patients in the treated group were given tofacitinib by mouth, 5 to 10 mg twice a day.

This specimen consisted of CD4+ T cells sorted from blood, obtained at week 0. The receptor comes from a human donor with alopecia areata.

The CDR3 DNA sequence: TGCGCCAGCAGTGGCGGGGGGAACACCGGGGAGCTGTTTTTT. This sequence encodes CASSGGGNTGELFF. This sequence joins TRBV5-1 and TRBJ2-2, with TRBD2 identical over 7 bases. The CDR3 extends over 14 amino acids. Germline values: CDR1 SGHRS, CDR2 YFSETQ. The V and J ends lost 5 bases and 1 base, in that order; junction bases with no gene match: 2.